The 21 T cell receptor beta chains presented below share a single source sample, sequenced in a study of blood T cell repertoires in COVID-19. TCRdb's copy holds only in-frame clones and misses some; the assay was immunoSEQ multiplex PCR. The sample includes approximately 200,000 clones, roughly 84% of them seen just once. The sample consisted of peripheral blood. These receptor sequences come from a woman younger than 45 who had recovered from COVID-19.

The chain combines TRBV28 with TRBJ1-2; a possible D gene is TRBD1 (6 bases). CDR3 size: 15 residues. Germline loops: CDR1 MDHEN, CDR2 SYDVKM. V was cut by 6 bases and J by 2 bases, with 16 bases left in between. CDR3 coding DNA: TGTGCCAGCAGCCTACAGGGATCAGTGAACTATGGCTACACCTTC. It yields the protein CASSLQGSVNYGYTF.

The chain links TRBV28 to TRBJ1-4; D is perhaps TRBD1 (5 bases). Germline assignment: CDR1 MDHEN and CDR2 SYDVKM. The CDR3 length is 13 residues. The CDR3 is CASRWGPNEKLFF. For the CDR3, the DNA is TGTGCTTCCCGATGGGGCCCTAATGAAAAACTGTTTTTT.

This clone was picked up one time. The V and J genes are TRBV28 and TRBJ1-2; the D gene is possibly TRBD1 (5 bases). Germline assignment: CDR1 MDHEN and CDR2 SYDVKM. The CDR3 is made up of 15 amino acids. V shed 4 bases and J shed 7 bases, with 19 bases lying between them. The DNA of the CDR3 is TGTGCCAGCAGTTCCGCAATGTTGGGGCGCAGTGGCTACACCTTC. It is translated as CASSSAMLGRSGYTF.

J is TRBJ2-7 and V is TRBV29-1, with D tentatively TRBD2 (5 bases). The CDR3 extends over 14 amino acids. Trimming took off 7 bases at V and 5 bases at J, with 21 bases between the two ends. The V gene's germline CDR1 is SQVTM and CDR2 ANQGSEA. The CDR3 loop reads CSARGLVWFHEQYF. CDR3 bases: TGCAGCGCCCGGGGATTAGTTTGGTTCCACGAGCAGTACTTC.

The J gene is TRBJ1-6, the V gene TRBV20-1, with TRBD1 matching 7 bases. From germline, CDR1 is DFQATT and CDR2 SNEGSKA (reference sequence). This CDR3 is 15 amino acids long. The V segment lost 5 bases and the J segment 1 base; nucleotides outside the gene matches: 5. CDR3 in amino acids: CSARDRVSYNSPLHF. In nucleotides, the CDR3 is TGCAGTGCTCGTGACAGGGTATCCTATAATTCACCCCTCCACTTT.

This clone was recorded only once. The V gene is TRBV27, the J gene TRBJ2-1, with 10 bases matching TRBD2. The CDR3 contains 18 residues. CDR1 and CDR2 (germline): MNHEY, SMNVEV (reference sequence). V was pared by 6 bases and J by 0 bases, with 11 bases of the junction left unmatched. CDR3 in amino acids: CASSLRRTSGTSYNEQFF. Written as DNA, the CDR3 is TGTGCCAGCAGCCTCCGGAGGACTAGCGGTACCTCCTACAATGAGCAGTTCTTC.

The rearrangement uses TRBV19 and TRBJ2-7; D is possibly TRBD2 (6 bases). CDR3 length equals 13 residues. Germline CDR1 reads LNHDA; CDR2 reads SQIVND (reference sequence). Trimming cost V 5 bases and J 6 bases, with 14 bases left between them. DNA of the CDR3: TGTGCCAGTAGTCAGGTCACAGCGGGCGAGCAGTACTTC. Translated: CASSQVTAGEQYF. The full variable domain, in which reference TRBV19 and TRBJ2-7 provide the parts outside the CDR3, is DGGITQSPKYLFRKEGQNVTLSCEQNLNHDAMYWYRQDPGQGLRLIYYSQIVNDFQKGDIAEGYSVSREKKESFPLTVTSAQKNPTAFYLCASSQVTAGEQYFGPGTRLTVT.

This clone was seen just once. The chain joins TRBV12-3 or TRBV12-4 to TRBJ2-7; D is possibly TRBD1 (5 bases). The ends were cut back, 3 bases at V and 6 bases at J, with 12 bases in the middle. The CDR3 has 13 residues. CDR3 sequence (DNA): TGTGCCAGCAGTTTTGCAGGGAAGGTCGAGCAGTACTTC. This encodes CASSFAGKVEQYF.

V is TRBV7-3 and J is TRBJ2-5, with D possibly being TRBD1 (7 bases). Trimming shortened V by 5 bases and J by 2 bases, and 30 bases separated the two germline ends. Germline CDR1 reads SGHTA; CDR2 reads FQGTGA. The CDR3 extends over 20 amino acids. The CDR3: CASSPRQGGTASFRQETQYF. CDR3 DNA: TGTGCCAGCAGCCCCCGCCAAGGGGGGACAGCCTCCTTTAGGCAAGAGACCCAGTACTTC.

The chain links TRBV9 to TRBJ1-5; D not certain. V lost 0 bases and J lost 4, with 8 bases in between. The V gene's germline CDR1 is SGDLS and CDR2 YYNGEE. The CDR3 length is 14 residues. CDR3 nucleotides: TGTGCCAGCAGCGTAGGAGGGCTTAATCAGCCCCAGCATTTT. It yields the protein CASSVGGLNQPQHF.

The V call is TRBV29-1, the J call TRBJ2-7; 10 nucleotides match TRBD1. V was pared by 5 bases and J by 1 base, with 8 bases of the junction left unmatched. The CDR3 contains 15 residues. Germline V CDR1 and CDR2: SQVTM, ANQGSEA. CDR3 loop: CSVIITGQGSYEQYF. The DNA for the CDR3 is TGCAGCGTTATAATTACGGGACAGGGGTCCTACGAGCAGTACTTC.

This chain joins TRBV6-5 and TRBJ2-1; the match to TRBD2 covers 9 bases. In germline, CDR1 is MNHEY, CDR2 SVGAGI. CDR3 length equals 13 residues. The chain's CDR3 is CRCVAGGPGEQFF. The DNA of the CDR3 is TGTAGGTGTGTGGCGGGAGGGCCAGGTGAGCAGTTCTTC.

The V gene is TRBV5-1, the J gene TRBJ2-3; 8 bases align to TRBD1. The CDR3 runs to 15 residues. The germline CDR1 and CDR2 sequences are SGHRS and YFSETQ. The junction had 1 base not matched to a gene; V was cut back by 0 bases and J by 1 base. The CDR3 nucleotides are TGCGCCAGCAGCTTGGAGGACAGGGGCACAGATACGCAGTATTTT. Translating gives CASSLEDRGTDTQYF.

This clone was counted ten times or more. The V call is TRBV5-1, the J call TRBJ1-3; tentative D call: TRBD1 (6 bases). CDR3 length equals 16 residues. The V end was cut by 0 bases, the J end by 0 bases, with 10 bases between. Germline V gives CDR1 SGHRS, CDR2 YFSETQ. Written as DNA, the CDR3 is TGCGCCAGCAGCTTGGTCCCGACAGGCTCTGGAAACACCATATATTTT. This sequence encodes CASSLVPTGSGNTIYF.

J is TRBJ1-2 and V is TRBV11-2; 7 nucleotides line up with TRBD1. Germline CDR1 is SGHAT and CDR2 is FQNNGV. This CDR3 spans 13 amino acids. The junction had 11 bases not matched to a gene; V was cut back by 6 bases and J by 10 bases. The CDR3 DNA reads TGTGCCAGCAGTCCGGACAGGCTAAGAGACTACACCTTC. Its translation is CASSPDRLRDYTF. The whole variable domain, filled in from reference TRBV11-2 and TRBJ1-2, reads EAGVAQSPRYKIIEKRQSVAFWCNPISGHATLYWYQQILGQGPKLLIQFQNNGVVDDSQLPKDRFSAERLKGVDSTLKIQPAKLEDSAVYLCASSPDRLRDYTFGSGTRLTVV.

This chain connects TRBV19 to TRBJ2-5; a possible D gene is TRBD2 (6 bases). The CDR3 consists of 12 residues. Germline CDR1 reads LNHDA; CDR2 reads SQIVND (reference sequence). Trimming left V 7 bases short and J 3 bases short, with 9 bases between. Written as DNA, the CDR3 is TGTGCCAGTATCGGGGGAGAAGAGACCCAGTACTTC. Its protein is CASIGGEETQYF.

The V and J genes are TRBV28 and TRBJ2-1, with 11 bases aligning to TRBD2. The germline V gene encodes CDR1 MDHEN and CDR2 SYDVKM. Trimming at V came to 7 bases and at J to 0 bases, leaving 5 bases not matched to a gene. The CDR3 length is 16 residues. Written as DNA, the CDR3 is TGTGCCAGCACCCTAGCGGGAGGTAGCTCCTACAATGAGCAGTTCTTC. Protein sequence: CASTLAGGSSYNEQFF.

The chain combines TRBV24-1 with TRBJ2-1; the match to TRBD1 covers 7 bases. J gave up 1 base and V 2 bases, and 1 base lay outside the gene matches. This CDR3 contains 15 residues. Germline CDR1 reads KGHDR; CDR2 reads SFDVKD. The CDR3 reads CATSDYRGSYNEQFF. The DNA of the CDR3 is TGTGCCACCAGTGATTACAGGGGTTCCTACAATGAGCAGTTCTTC.

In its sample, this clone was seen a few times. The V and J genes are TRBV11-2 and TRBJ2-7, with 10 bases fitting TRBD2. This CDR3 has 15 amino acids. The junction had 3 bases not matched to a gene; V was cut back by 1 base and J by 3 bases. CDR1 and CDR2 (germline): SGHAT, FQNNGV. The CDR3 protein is CASSLGWTSGYEQYF. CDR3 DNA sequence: TGTGCCAGCAGCTTAGGATGGACTAGCGGCTACGAGCAGTACTTC.

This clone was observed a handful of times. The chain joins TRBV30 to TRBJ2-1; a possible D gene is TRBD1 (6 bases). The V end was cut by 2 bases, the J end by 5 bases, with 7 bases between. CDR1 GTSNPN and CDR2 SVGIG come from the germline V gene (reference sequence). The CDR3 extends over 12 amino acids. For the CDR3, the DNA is TGTGCCTGGAGTAGGACAGACAATGAGCAGTTCTTC. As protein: CAWSRTDNEQFF.

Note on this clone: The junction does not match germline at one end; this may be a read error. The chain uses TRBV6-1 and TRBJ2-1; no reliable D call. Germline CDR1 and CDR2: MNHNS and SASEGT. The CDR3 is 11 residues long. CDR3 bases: TGTGCCAGCAGGGAAGGTATAGAGCAGTTCTTC. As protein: CASREGIEQFF.